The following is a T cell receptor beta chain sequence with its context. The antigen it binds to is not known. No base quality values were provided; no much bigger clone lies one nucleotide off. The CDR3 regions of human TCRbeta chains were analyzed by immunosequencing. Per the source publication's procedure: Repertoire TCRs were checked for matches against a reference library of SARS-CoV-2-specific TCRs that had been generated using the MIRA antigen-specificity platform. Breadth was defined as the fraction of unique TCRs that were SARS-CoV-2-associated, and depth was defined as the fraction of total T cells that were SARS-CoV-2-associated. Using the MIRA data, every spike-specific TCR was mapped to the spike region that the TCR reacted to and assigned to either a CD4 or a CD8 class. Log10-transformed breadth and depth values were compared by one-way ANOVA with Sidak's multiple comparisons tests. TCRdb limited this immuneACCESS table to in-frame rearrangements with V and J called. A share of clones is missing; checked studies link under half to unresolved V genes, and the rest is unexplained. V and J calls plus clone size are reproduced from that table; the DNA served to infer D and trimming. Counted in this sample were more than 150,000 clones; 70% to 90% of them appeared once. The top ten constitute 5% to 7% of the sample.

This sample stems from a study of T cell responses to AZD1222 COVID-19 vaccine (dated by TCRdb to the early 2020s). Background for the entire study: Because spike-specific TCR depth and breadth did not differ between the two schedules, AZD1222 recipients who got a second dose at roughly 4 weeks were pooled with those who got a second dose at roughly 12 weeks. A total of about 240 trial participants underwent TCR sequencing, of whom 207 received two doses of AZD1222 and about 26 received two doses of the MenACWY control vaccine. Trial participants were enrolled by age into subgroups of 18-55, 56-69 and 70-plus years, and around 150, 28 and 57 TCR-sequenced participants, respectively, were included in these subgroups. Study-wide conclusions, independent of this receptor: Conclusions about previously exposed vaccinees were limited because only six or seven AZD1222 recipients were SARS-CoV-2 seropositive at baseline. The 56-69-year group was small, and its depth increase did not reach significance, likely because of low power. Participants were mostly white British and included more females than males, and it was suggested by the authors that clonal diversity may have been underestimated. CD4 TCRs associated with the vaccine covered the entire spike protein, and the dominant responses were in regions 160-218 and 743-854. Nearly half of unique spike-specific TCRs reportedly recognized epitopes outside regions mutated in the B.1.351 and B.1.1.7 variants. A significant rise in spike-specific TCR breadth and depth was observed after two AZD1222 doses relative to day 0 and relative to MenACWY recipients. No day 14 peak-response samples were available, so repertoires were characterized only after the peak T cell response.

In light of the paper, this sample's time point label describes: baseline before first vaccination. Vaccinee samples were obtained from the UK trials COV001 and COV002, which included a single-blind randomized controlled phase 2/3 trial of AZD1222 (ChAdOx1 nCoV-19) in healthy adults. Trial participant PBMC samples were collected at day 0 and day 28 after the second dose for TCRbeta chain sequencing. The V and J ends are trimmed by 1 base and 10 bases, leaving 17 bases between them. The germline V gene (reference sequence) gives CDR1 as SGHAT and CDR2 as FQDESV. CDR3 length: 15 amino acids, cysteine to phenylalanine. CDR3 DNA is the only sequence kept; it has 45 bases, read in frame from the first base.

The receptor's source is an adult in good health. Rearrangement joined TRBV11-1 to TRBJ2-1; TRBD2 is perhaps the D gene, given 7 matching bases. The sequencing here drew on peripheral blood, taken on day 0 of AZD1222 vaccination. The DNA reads TGTGCCAGCAGCTTAGGCGGGGGCCCAAACGGCGAGCAGTTCTTC. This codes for CASSLGGGPNGEQFF.